The T cell receptor (beta chain) under discussion was sequenced for a study of blood T cell repertoires in COVID-19. For the study at large: Sites across the United States, Italy and Spain contributed samples from acute and convalescent COVID-19.

In the source study's methods: Amplification with reference gene primers provided the estimates of nucleated cell counts. Profiling relied on immunoSEQ multiplex PCR, and the TCRdb table lists in-frame clones only, not all of them. V and J calls and clone size are as listed in that table; D and trimming were resolved from the DNA. Of about 200,000 clones listed, about 82% are singletons. Participants were aged about 18 to 90 years, lived in under 30 US areas, and enrolled virtually. In assigning cohorts, the study relied on participant-reported clinical history. Germline V gene lookup returns CDR1 KGHSH and CDR2 LQKENI. CDR3 length: 13 amino acids. V gave up 0 bases and J gave up 9 bases, with 11 bases separating them.

V usage is TRBV18 and J usage is TRBJ1-1; D not certain. The sequenced sample was PBMCs or T cells enriched from blood (not recorded which). This sequence originates from a man in his forties or fifties with acute COVID-19. The CDR3 DNA sequence: TGTGCCAGCTCACCACCAGGAAACAGAAAAGCTTTCTTT. Protein: CASSPPGNRKAFF.